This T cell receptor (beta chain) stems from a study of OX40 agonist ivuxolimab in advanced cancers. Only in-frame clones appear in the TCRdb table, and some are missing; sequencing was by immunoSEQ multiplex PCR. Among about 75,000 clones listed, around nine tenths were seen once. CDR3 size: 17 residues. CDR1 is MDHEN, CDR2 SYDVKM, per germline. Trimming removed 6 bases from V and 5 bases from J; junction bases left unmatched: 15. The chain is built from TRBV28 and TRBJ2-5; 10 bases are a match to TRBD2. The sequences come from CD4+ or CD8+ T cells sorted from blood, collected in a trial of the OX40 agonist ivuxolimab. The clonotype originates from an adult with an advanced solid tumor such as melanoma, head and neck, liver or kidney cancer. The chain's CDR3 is CASSPSGRTSGYETQYF. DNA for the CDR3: TGTGCCAGCAGCCCTAGCGGGCGGACTAGCGGATACGAGACCCAGTACTTC.